Listed here are 22 T cell receptor beta chains from one sample, sequenced in a study of cytomegalovirus exposure and HLA in healthy donors. The PCR made use of 60 Vbeta and 13 Jbeta primers. Sequencing used immunoSEQ multiplex PCR; TCRdb keeps in-frame clones, though not all of them. The sample comprises about 120,000 clones, about four fifths of which are singletons, and 8.8% rests with the top ten. Specimen: PBMCs. The receptors were sampled from a female donor in good health and CMV-seropositive.

This chain links TRBV28 with TRBJ2-7, with a weak D call TRBD2 (5 bases). V lost 7 bases, J lost 3 bases, and 16 bases lay in between. Germline V gene lookup returns CDR1 MDHEN and CDR2 SYDVKM. The CDR3 length is 14 residues. The chain's CDR3 is CASTGGTGFYEQYF. The CDR3 coding sequence is TGTGCCAGCACCGGAGGTACCGGGTTCTACGAGCAGTACTTC.

A note on this clone: The identical CDR3 is also encoded by other nucleotide sequences in the sample. This chain joins TRBV9 and TRBJ2-1; the D gene is possibly TRBD2 (7 bases). Germline CDR1 reads SGDLS; CDR2 reads YYNGEE. Trimming took 0 bases from V and 4 from J, leaving 11 bases between them. The CDR3 runs to 15 residues. CDR3 loop: CASSVGGGPYNEQFF. DNA for the CDR3: TGTGCCAGCAGCGTAGGGGGGGGGCCTTACAATGAGCAGTTCTTC.

The V call is TRBV28, the J call TRBJ1-2; D possibly corresponds to TRBD1 (6 bases). Trimming pared 6 bases from V and 8 bases from J, leaving 13 bases between. The CDR3 contains 12 residues. Germline V gene data show CDR1 as MDHEN and CDR2 as SYDVKM. The CDR3 sequence is CASRPPGGGYTF. The CDR3 region has the DNA TGTGCCAGCAGGCCTCCGGGGGGCGGCTACACCTTC.

This clone has just one count. The chain employs TRBV10-3 and TRBJ2-1, with D maybe TRBD1 (5 bases). The germline V gene encodes CDR1 ENHRY and CDR2 SYGVKD. The CDR3 is made up of 12 amino acids. Trimming removed 5 bases at V and 8 bases at J, with 10 bases between. Here the CDR3 reads CAISSGYDEQFF. DNA for the CDR3: TGTGCCATCAGTTCAGGGTATGATGAGCAGTTCTTC.

The V call is TRBV27, the J call TRBJ1-6, with TRBD1 as a possible D gene (5 bases). V was cut by 7 bases and J by 5 bases, with 9 bases left in between. This CDR3 comprises 13 residues. From germline, CDR1 is MNHEY and CDR2 SMNVEV (reference sequence). CDR3 DNA: TGTGCCAGCAAGGGGTTCGATAATTCACCCCTCCACTTT. Amino acid sequence: CASKGFDNSPLHF.

CDR3 bases: TGTGCCAGCAGCGTATCAGGGATGAGCAATCAGCCCCAGCATTTT. This codes for CASSVSGMSNQPQHF. This rearrangement joins TRBV9 to TRBJ1-5; D possibly corresponds to TRBD1 (5 bases). Trimming cost V 1 base and J 1 base, with 9 bases left between them. There are 15 residues in the CDR3. Looked up from germline, CDR1 is SGDLS and CDR2 is YYNGEE. The full variable domain, its missing parts supplied by reference TRBV9 and TRBJ1-5, is DSGVTQTPKHLITATGQRVTLRCSPRSGDLSVYWYQQSLDQGLQFLIQYYNGEERAKGNILERFSAQQFPDLHSELNLSSLELGDSALYFCASSVSGMSNQPQHFGDGTRLSIL.

The chain links TRBV25-1 to TRBJ2-1; 13 bases agree with TRBD2. This CDR3 has 18 amino acids. Germline CDR1 MGHDK, CDR2 SYGVNS. V lost 6 bases, J lost 8 bases, and 16 bases stayed unmatched. The CDR3 region is CASSQPGTSGGAGDEQFF. The CDR3 nucleotides are TGTGCCAGCAGCCAACCCGGAACTAGCGGGGGGGCAGGGGATGAGCAGTTCTTC. Variable domain in full (rest from reference TRBV25-1 and TRBJ2-1): EADIYQTPRYLVIGTGKKITLECSQTMGHDKMYWYQQDPGMELHLIHYSYGVNSTEKGDLSSESTVSRIRTEHFPLTLESARPSHTSQYLCASSQPGTSGGAGDEQFFGPGTRLTVL.

The gene calls are TRBV19 and TRBJ1-5, with TRBD1 identical over 8 bases. V lost 3 bases to trimming and J lost 3 bases; unmatched junction nucleotides: 4. This CDR3 is built from 15 residues. The germline V gene has CDR1 LNHDA and CDR2 SQIVND (reference sequence). The CDR3 loop is CASSIGTGNNQPQHF. Written as DNA, the CDR3 is TGTGCCAGTAGTATCGGGACAGGCAACAATCAGCCCCAGCATTTT.

The chain employs TRBV2 and TRBJ1-5, with 12 bases lining up with TRBD1. The junction had 8 bases not matched to a gene; V was cut back by 6 bases and J by 8 bases. CDR1 is SNHLY, CDR2 FYNNEI, per germline. There are 15 residues in the CDR3. The CDR3 DNA reads TGTGCCAGCAGGGGGACAGGGGGCGAGTTGAAGCCCCAGCATTTT. It specifies CASRGTGGELKPQHF. Full variable domain (rest looked up from reference TRBV2 and TRBJ1-5): EPEVTQTPSHQVTQMGQEVILRCVPISNHLYFYWYRQILGQKVEFLVSFYNNEISEKSEIFDDQFSVERPDGSNFTLKIRSTKLEDSAMYFCASRGTGGELKPQHFGDGTRLSIL.

This chain uses TRBV19 with TRBJ2-2, with TRBD2 as a possible D gene (5 bases). V was clipped by 7 bases and J by 6 bases, with 12 bases between them. This CDR3 region has 13 residues. Germline V gene lookup returns CDR1 LNHDA and CDR2 SQIVND (reference sequence). The CDR3 DNA is TGTGCCAGTATTGAGGGTCGGGCCGGGGAGCTGTTTTTT. Protein: CASIEGRAGELFF.

V usage is TRBV30 and J usage is TRBJ1-1; D not certain. V shed 0 bases and J shed 4 bases, with 9 bases lying between them. CDR3 length equals 13 residues. Germline V gives CDR1 GTSNPN, CDR2 SVGIG (reference sequence). For the CDR3, the DNA is TGTGCCTGGAGTGTAGCCGGTTTCACTGAAGCTTTCTTT. Amino acid sequence: CAWSVAGFTEAFF.

This chain joins TRBV5-1 and TRBJ1-1; 7 bases match TRBD1. This CDR3 has 16 amino acids. Germline CDR1 SGHRS, CDR2 YFSETQ. The V gene end was trimmed by 4 bases and the J gene end by 1 base; junction bases not matched to a gene: 10. CDR3 DNA sequence: TGCGCCAGCAGCCCATCGGTGACAGGGCCGAACACTGAAGCTTTCTTT. Its translation is CASSPSVTGPNTEAFF.

This clone was counted only a few times. The V call is TRBV25-1, the J call TRBJ1-1; 8 bases fit TRBD1. Germline values: CDR1 MGHDK, CDR2 SYGVNS. Losses at the gene ends were 7 bases for V and 4 bases for J; bases not matched to a gene: 5. The CDR3 contains 13 residues. The CDR3 region is CASKDRVSTEAFF. The CDR3 DNA follows: TGTGCCAGCAAGGACAGGGTATCCACTGAAGCTTTCTTT. Drawing the rest from reference TRBV25-1 and TRBJ1-1, the complete variable domain is EADIYQTPRYLVIGTGKKITLECSQTMGHDKMYWYQQDPGMELHLIHYSYGVNSTEKGDLSSESTVSRIRTEHFPLTLESARPSHTSQYLCASKDRVSTEAFFGQGTRLTVV.

The V and J genes are TRBV18 and TRBJ2-2; TRBD1 agrees at 8 bases. This CDR3 contains 17 residues. Looked up from germline, CDR1 is KGHSH and CDR2 is LQKENI. V gave up 3 bases and J gave up 1 base; unmatched junction bases: 7. CDR3 amino acids: CASSPISGTGNTGELFF. CDR3 nucleotide sequence: TGTGCCAGCTCACCTATATCCGGGACAGGGAACACCGGGGAGCTGTTTTTT.

The chain carries TRBV7-2 and TRBJ2-5, with 16 bases matching TRBD2. The length of the CDR3 is 17 residues. V gave up 5 bases and J gave up 5 bases; unmatched junction bases: 8. Looked up from germline, CDR1 is SGHTA and CDR2 is FQGNSA. CDR3 protein: CASSPGLAGGQVETQYF. In DNA, the CDR3 is TGTGCCAGCAGCCCGGGACTAGCGGGGGGGCAGGTGGAGACCCAGTACTTC.

The V gene is TRBV30, the J gene TRBJ2-7; D is undetermined. Germline V gives CDR1 GTSNPN, CDR2 SVGIG (reference sequence). V shed 2 bases and J shed 6 bases, with 11 bases lying between them. The CDR3 runs 12 residues. This CDR3 is CAWSLRRGEQYF. The CDR3 bases are TGTGCCTGGAGTCTTCGTCGAGGCGAGCAGTACTTC.

The rearrangement uses TRBV5-1 and TRBJ2-1; D not resolved. The germline V and J ends were trimmed by 0 bases and 4 bases, with 14 bases remaining between them. The CDR3 has 16 amino acids. CDR1 is SGHRS, CDR2 YFSETQ, per germline. CDR3 nucleotides: TGCGCCAGCAGCTTGGATGGCGTGGCGGCTTACAATGAGCAGTTCTTC. It yields the protein CASSLDGVAAYNEQFF.

The chain links TRBV30 to TRBJ2-6; tentatively, D is TRBD2 (6 bases). Germline V gene lookup returns CDR1 GTSNPN and CDR2 SVGIG (reference sequence). The CDR3 covers 17 residues. Trimming cost V 3 bases and J 4 bases, with 19 bases left between them. CDR3 sequence: CAWRDRLGLAGANVLTF. Written as DNA, the CDR3 is TGTGCCTGGAGAGACCGTCTGGGACTGGCGGGGGCCAACGTCCTGACTTTC.

J is TRBJ1-6 and V is TRBV7-9; the D is unclear. The V gene lost 1 base and the J gene lost 0 bases, with 7 bases spanning the gap. The germline gives CDR1 SEHNR, CDR2 FQNEAQ (reference sequence). This CDR3 region has 16 residues. The CDR3 DNA reads TGTGCCAGCAGCTTAGAGGAGAGCTCCTATAATTCACCCCTCCACTTT. The encoded protein is CASSLEESSYNSPLHF.

The chain combines TRBV6-5 with TRBJ2-7; TRBD1 is a possible D gene (5 bases). CDR1 is MNHEY and CDR2 is SVGAGI in the germline V gene. V was clipped by 2 bases and J by 2 bases, with 10 bases between them. There are 14 residues in the CDR3. CDR3 coding DNA: TGTGCCAGCAGTTACGGGCAGGGCCCCTACGAGCAGTACTTC. Residues: CASSYGQGPYEQYF.

The V and J genes are TRBV6-1 and TRBJ2-7; 10 bases fit TRBD1. The CDR3 extends over 15 amino acids. V dropped 7 bases and J dropped 1; count of bases not matched to a gene: 7. Germline CDR1 is MNHNS and CDR2 is SASEGT. In nucleotides, the CDR3 is TGTGCCAGCACTGAGACAGGGGGCCTTTCCTACGAGCAGTACTTC. It codes for CASTETGGLSYEQYF.

To note about this clone: Compared with germline, one end of the junction differs, possibly owing to a read error. This chain uses TRBV11-2 with TRBJ1-1; 7 bases line up with TRBD1. This CDR3 spans 13 amino acids. CDR1 is SGHAT, CDR2 FQNNGV, per germline. CDR3 DNA sequence: TGTGCCAGCAGCCTAGACAGGGTCACTGAAGCTTTCTTT. Translation: CASSLDRVTEAFF.